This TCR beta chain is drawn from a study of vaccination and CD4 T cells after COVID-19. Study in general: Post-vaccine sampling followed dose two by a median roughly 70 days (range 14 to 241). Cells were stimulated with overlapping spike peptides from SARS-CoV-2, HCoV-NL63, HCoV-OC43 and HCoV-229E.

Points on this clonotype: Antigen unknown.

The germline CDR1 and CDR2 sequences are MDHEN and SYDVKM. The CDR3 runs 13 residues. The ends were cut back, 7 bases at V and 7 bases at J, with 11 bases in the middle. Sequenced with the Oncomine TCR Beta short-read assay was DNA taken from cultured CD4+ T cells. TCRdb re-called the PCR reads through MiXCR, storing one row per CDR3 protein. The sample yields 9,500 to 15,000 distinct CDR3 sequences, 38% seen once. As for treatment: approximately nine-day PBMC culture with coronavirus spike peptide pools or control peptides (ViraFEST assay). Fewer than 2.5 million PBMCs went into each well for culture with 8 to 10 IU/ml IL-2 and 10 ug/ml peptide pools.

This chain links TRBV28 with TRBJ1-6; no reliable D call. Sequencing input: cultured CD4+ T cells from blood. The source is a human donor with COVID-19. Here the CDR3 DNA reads TGTGCCAGCATAGGGTCGGGAAATTCACCCCTCCACTTT. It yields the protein CASIGSGNSPLHF.